The rows below give T cell receptor beta chains drawn from one sample of a study of low-dose radiotherapy and immunotherapy resistance in tumors. A single record per CDR3 protein comes from TCRdb applying MiXCR to the reads. This sample carries around 65,000 distinct CDR3 sequences, 26% of them seen once, and the ten largest clones take about 6.6%. The source was PBMCs, collected before treatment. The receptors were sampled from a male donor with rectosigmoid adenocarcinoma. Both conserved end residues are part of each CDR3. D genes are given only for firm matches. A clone size is listed for some rows: how often the clone was seen (once, few, many), or a class if it is expanded.

TRBJ2-5 NA many TRBV20-1 CSARQWQETQYF TGCAGTGCTAGGCAGTGGCAAGAGACCCAGTACTTC
TRBJ2-5 TRBD2 many TRBV29-1 CSVEDPASGSETQYF TGCAGCGTTGAAGATCCGGCTAGCGGGAGCGAGACCCAGTACTTC
TRBJ1-5 NA NA TRBV18 CASSKDSIGNQPQHF TGTGCTAGCTCAAAGGACTCGATCGGCAATCAGCCCCAGCATTTT
TRBJ1-1 NA NA TRBV29-1 CSVGRAGAEAFF TGCAGCGTTGGTCGGGCAGGGGCTGAAGCTTTCTTT
TRBJ2-6 NA NA TRBV4-3 CASSQEYSGSGANVLTF TGCGCCAGCAGCCAAGAGTATTCAGGGTCTGGGGCCAACGTCCTGACTTTC
TRBJ2-7 TRBD1 many TRBV5-1 CASSALNRGRDYEQYF TGCGCCAGCAGCGCGCTTAACAGGGGTAGGGACTACGAGCAGTACTTC
TRBJ2-7 NA many TRBV27 CASRGPYEQYF TGTGCCAGCAGGGGGCCCTACGAGCAGTACTTC
TRBJ2-7 NA many TRBV3-1 CASSQARAGEQYF TGTGCCAGCAGCCAAGCCAGGGCCGGCGAGCAGTACTTC
TRBJ2-6 NA NA TRBV7-8 CASDPGLVGANVLTF TGTGCCTCTGACCCAGGGTTAGTTGGGGCCAACGTCCTGACTTTC
TRBJ2-7 TRBD2 once TRBV4-3 CASSQDTGTSGGPSYEQYF TGCGCCAGCAGCCAAGATACCGGGACTAGCGGGGGTCCCTCCTACGAGCAGTACTTC
TRBJ2-5 NA many TRBV4-2 CASSQGRGQYQETQYF TGTGCCAGCAGCCAAGGCAGGGGCCAATACCAGGAGACCCAGTACTTC